This TCR beta chain derives from a study of PD-1 blockade in classical Hodgkin lymphoma. Overall study findings and caveats: Later analyses included only patients treated at least 1 year post-ASCT. By C4D1 there was a significant rise in CD4+ TCR diversity but not in CD8+ TCR diversity. The causes of the repertoire differences, possibly disease activity or prior therapy, remain undefined. Newly diagnosed patients were said to have less baseline TCR diversity than healthy donors did.

Data came from immunoSEQ multiplex PCR; TCRdb stores just in-frame clones and leaves some out. The sample lists about 11,000 clones; 70% to 80% were seen once. Brentuximab vedotin exposure varied among the patients, all of whom had relapsed after autologous stem cell transplantation. On this clone: No antigen is known for it.

V was pared by 2 bases and J by 7 bases, with 6 bases of the junction left unmatched. The length of the CDR3 is 15 residues. Per germline, CDR1 MNHEY and CDR2 SVGAGI. This sequence was found in a human donor with classical Hodgkin lymphoma. The sample here was peripheral blood mononuclear cells (PBMCs), taken at baseline. V gene TRBV6-5 combines with J gene TRBJ2-1, with 9 bases that match TRBD2. CDR3 in amino acids: CASSYLSGSSNEQFF. In DNA form, the CDR3 reads TGTGCCAGCAGTTACCTTAGCGGGAGTAGTAATGAGCAGTTCTTC.